One sample yielded the 7 T cell receptor beta chains listed below, sequenced in a study of blood T cell repertoires in COVID-19. The method was immunoSEQ multiplex PCR; TCRdb's version includes in-frame clones alone and lacks a portion of them. The table has roughly 250,000 clones, roughly 87% seen once. Sample: PBMCs or T cells enriched from blood (not recorded which). The receptor source for this set is a woman in her twenties or thirties with acute COVID-19.

The chain employs TRBV3-1 (or the pseudogene TRBV3-2) and TRBJ1-1; D is undetermined. CDR1 LGHDT and CDR2 YNNKEL come from the germline V gene (reference sequence). V was shortened by 2 bases and J by 1 base, with 8 bases between the two germline ends. The CDR3 contains 14 residues. CDR3 bases: TGTGCCAGCAGCCAATCTTCAGGGAACACTGAAGCTTTCTTT. Translated: CASSQSSGNTEAFF.

The genes are TRBV11-1 and TRBJ2-5, with D possibly TRBD1 on 6 matching bases. The V gene's germline CDR1 is SGHAT and CDR2 FQDESV (reference sequence). The CDR3 runs 14 residues. The germline V and J ends were trimmed by 5 bases and 5 bases, with 15 bases remaining between them. CDR3 protein: CASSVTGSEETQYF. DNA of the CDR3: TGTGCCAGCAGCGTCACAGGGTCTGAGGAGACCCAGTACTTC. The full variable domain, its missing parts supplied by reference TRBV11-1 and TRBJ2-5, is EAEVAQSPRYKITEKSQAVAFWCDPISGHATLYWYRQILGQGPELLVQFQDESVVDDSQLPKDRFSAERLKGVDSTLKIQPAELGDSAMYLCASSVTGSEETQYFGPGTRLLVL.

This chain uses TRBV9 with TRBJ2-2; 8 nucleotides line up with TRBD1. The trim removed 2 bases at V and 7 bases at J, leaving 4 bases unmatched. This CDR3 is 14 amino acids long. Germline values: CDR1 SGDLS, CDR2 YYNGEE. The CDR3 DNA reads as TGTGCCAGCAGCGTCGGACAGGGTGGCGGGGAGCTGTTTTTT. Encoded protein: CASSVGQGGGELFF. Filled out from reference TRBV9 and TRBJ2-2, the complete variable domain reads DSGVTQTPKHLITATGQRVTLRCSPRSGDLSVYWYQQSLDQGLQFLIQYYNGEERAKGNILERFSAQQFPDLHSELNLSSLELGDSALYFCASSVGQGGGELFFGEGSRLTVL.

The chain has TRBV30 and TRBJ2-1, with 7 nucleotides matching TRBD1. Germline trimming cut 0 bases from V and 12 bases from J; bases unmatched to any gene: 5. CDR1 is GTSNPN and CDR2 is SVGIG in the germline V gene (reference sequence). This CDR3 comprises 12 residues. The CDR3 reads CAWSVMAGGQFF. CDR3 nucleotide sequence: TGTGCCTGGAGTGTAATGGCAGGGGGGCAGTTCTTC.

The chain joins TRBV30 to TRBJ1-1; D perhaps matches TRBD1 (6 bases). Per germline, CDR1 GTSNPN and CDR2 SVGIG (reference sequence). The V gene lost 5 bases and the J gene lost 0 bases, with 13 bases spanning the gap. The CDR3 has 14 residues. CDR3 nucleotide sequence: TGTGCCTGGGAGAAGGACAGCATGAACACTGAAGCTTTCTTT. Protein sequence: CAWEKDSMNTEAFF. The whole variable domain, remainder taken from reference TRBV30 and TRBJ1-1, is SQTIHQWPATLVQPVGSPLSLECTVEGTSNPNLYWYRQAAGRGLQLLFYSVGIGQISSEVPQNLSASRPQDRQFILSSKKLLLSDSGFYLCAWEKDSMNTEAFFGQGTRLTVV.

The genes are TRBV11-3 and TRBJ2-1; TRBD2 might be the D (6 bases). The CDR3 is made up of 14 amino acids. Germline CDR1 is SGHNT and CDR2 is YENEEA. Trimming removed 5 bases at V and 0 bases at J, with 8 bases between. The CDR3: CASSRGNSYNEQFF. Written as DNA, the CDR3 is TGTGCCAGCAGCCGGGGGAACTCCTACAATGAGCAGTTCTTC.

The chain's CDR3 is CASSLDFGGRNSPLHF. The CDR3 region has the DNA TGTGCCAGCAGCTTAGATTTCGGCGGCCGGAATTCACCCCTCCACTTT. The chain uses TRBV7-8 and TRBJ1-6; no firm D call. CDR1 and CDR2 from the germline V gene are SGHVS and FQNEAQ. V was trimmed by 1 base and J by 7 bases, leaving 14 bases between them. This CDR3 spans 16 amino acids.